A selection of T cell receptor beta chains follows, all from one sample in a study of T cell clones after liver transplantation. Clones were read by immunoSEQ multiplex PCR, and TCRdb kept only the in-frame ones, dropping some. The sample includes roughly 100,000 clones, 82% of them seen just once. This material consisted of CD4+ T cells from blood, taken before liver transplant. All receptors come from a human donor who received a liver transplant. Each CDR3 is given with its conserved first and last residue. Each record gives: clone size, V gene, D gene, J gene, CDR3 protein, CDR3 DNA. D genes are given only for firm matches. A clone size is listed for some rows: how often the clone was seen (once, few, many), or a class if it is expanded.

>NA|TRBV15|TRBD2|TRBJ2-5
CATSRGTSGGQETQYF
TGTGCCACCAGCAGGGGGACTAGCGGGGGGCAAGAGACCCAGTACTTC
>NA|TRBV15|TRBD1|TRBJ2-5
CATSRGGTGSETQYF
TGTGCCACCAGCAGAGGGGGGACAGGGTCCGAGACCCAGTACTTC
>NA|TRBV7-6|NA|TRBJ1-1
CASSPARGNTEAFF
TGTGCCAGCAGCCCCGCACGGGGGAACACTGAAGCTTTCTTT
>NA|TRBV5-8|TRBD2|TRBJ2-4
CASSLADLAGLAKNIQYF
TGTGCCAGCAGCTTGGCCGATCTAGCGGGGTTAGCCAAAAACATTCAGTACTTC
>NA|TRBV11-2|TRBD1|TRBJ2-4
CASSSGDRGSIQYF
TGTGCCAGCAGCTCGGGAGACAGGGGCTCCATTCAGTACTTC
>NA|TRBV23-1|NA|TRBJ2-2
CASSQRGTFPTNTGELFF
TGCGCCAGCAGTCAACGAGGGACGTTCCCAACGAACACCGGGGAGCTGTTTTTT
>NA|TRBV19|NA|TRBJ2-7
CASSIGTDYEQYF
TGTGCCAGTAGTATCGGGACCGACTACGAGCAGTACTTC
>NA|TRBV6-6|NA|TRBJ1-1
CASSSGTQVVGTEAFF
TGTGCCAGCAGTTCCGGGACCCAGGTGGTGGGCACTGAAGCTTTCTTT
>few|TRBV6-5|NA|TRBJ1-6
CASSYSLDRNNSPLHF
TGTGCCAGCAGTTACTCCTTGGACAGAAATAATTCACCCCTCCACTTT
>once|TRBV5-5|NA|TRBJ1-2
CASSPGYGRNGYTF
TGTGCCAGCAGTCCAGGGTACGGTCGGAATGGCTACACCTTC
>NA|TRBV11-1|NA|TRBJ1-1
CASSSQTGIGTEAFF
TGTGCCAGCAGTTCCCAAACAGGGATTGGGACTGAAGCTTTCTTT
>NA|TRBV7-6|NA|TRBJ1-5
CASSLASDQPQHF
TGTGCCAGCAGCTTAGCCTCGGATCAGCCCCAGCATTTT
>NA|TRBV19|NA|TRBJ1-1
CAIQDRNTEAFF
TGTGCCATCCAGGACCGGAACACTGAAGCTTTCTTT
>NA|TRBV7-8|NA|TRBJ1-5
CASSEGTYKHF
TGTGCCAGCAGCGAGGGGACATACAAACATTTT
>NA|TRBV5-1|NA|TRBJ2-5
CASSLGAGVQETQYF
TGCGCCAGCAGCTTGGGTGCCGGGGTCCAAGAGACCCAGTACTTC
>NA|TRBV29-1|NA|TRBJ1-5
CSVGEGIQPQHF
TGCAGCGTTGGCGAGGGGATTCAGCCCCAGCATTTT
>NA|TRBV6-1|TRBD1|TRBJ1-4
CASRLTGSNEKLFF
TGTGCCAGCAGGTTGACAGGGTCTAATGAAAAACTGTTTTTT
>NA|TRBV7-9|TRBD2|TRBJ2-2
CASSQTSNGELFF
TGTGCCAGCAGCCAGACTAGCAACGGGGAGCTGTTTTTT
>NA|TRBV5-1|NA|TRBJ1-2
CASSLVGDSNYGYTF
TGCGCCAGCAGCTTGGTAGGAGACTCTAACTATGGCTACACCTTC
>NA|TRBV7-6|NA|TRBJ1-5
CASSVQGNQPQHF
TGTGCCAGCAGCGTACAGGGAAATCAGCCCCAGCATTTT
>NA|TRBV5-1|TRBD1|TRBJ1-5
CASSFSTGLGEPQHF
TGCGCCAGCAGCTTTTCGACAGGGTTGGGGGAGCCCCAGCATTTT
>NA|TRBV7-8|TRBD2|TRBJ2-5
CASSLGLAGWQETQYF
TGTGCCAGCAGCTTAGGACTAGCGGGGTGGCAAGAGACCCAGTACTTC
>NA|TRBV9|TRBD2|TRBJ2-3
CASSVAASGRRRDTQYF
TGTGCCAGCAGCGTAGCGGCTAGCGGGAGAAGAAGGGATACGCAGTATTTT
>NA|TRBV2|NA|TRBJ2-3
CASRRDSNADTQYF
TGTGCCAGCCGGAGGGACAGTAACGCAGATACGCAGTATTTT
>NA|TRBV7-9|NA|TRBJ1-3
CASSLIGRGGNTIYF
TGTGCCAGCAGCTTAATCGGGAGGGGTGGAAACACCATATATTTT
>NA|TRBV4-2|NA|TRBJ1-1
CASSQTDNTEAFF
TGTGCCAGCAGCCAAACAGATAACACTGAAGCTTTCTTT
>NA|TRBV9|NA|TRBJ2-5
CASSWASQETQYF
TGTGCCAGCAGTTGGGCAAGCCAAGAGACCCAGTACTTC
>once|TRBV5-1|NA|TRBJ1-4
CASALHPGSEKLFF
TGCGCCAGCGCCCTACACCCCGGGAGTGAAAAACTGTTTTTT
>NA|TRBV18|NA|TRBJ1-1
CASSPKSGSTEAFF
TGTGCCAGCTCACCGAAGAGCGGGAGCACTGAAGCTTTCTTT
>NA|TRBV2|NA|TRBJ1-1
CASSPFAGGALNTEAFF
TGTGCCAGCAGCCCCTTCGCCGGGGGGGCACTGAACACTGAAGCTTTCTTT
>NA|TRBV9|TRBD1|TRBJ2-7
CASSTGTGYYEQYF
TGTGCCAGCAGCACCGGGACAGGGTACTACGAGCAGTACTTC
>NA|TRBV18|TRBD1|TRBJ1-2
CASSGDRANYGYTF
TGTGCCAGCTCCGGGGACAGAGCTAACTATGGCTACACCTTC
>once|TRBV7-9|TRBD1|TRBJ2-7
CASSQGQGVLYEQYF
TGTGCCAGCAGCCAAGGACAGGGGGTCCTCTACGAGCAGTACTTC
>NA|TRBV18|TRBD1|TRBJ1-1
CASSPQGTGGAGTEAFF
TGTGCCAGCTCACCACAAGGGACAGGGGGCGCGGGCACTGAAGCTTTCTTT
>NA|TRBV29-1|NA|TRBJ2-7
CSVGMGGEQYF
TGCAGCGTTGGTATGGGAGGCGAGCAGTACTTC
>NA|TRBV18|TRBD1|TRBJ2-7
CASSGSGQGLNEQYF
TGTGCCAGCTCCGGATCGGGACAGGGGCTTAACGAGCAGTACTTC
>few|TRBV5-1|NA|TRBJ2-5
CASSLRDKETQYF
TGCGCCAGCAGCTTACGCGATAAAGAGACCCAGTACTTC
>NA|TRBV2|TRBD2|TRBJ2-4
CASTSGTGNIQYF
TGTGCCAGCACGAGCGGGACGGGGAACATTCAGTACTTC
>NA|TRBV7-8|TRBD2|TRBJ2-7
CASSLVAGGTYEQYF
TGTGCCAGCAGCTTAGTTGCGGGGGGGACCTACGAGCAGTACTTC
>NA|TRBV15|NA|TRBJ2-7
CATSRAPRDSGSYEQYF
TGTGCCACCAGCAGAGCTCCCCGGGACTCGGGCTCCTACGAGCAGTACTTC
>NA|TRBV2|TRBD1|TRBJ1-1
CASRETGSRYTEAFF
TGTGCCAGCAGGGAGACAGGGTCGAGATACACTGAAGCTTTCTTT
>NA|TRBV18|TRBD2|TRBJ2-3
CASSQGSGGTTDTQYF
TGTGCCAGCTCACAGGGGAGCGGGGGCACCACAGATACGCAGTATTTT
>NA|TRBV7-9|NA|TRBJ2-5
CASSPRQIGETQYF
TGTGCCAGCAGCCCCCGGCAGATCGGCGAGACCCAGTACTTC
>NA|TRBV27|NA|TRBJ1-1
CASSTRGGRGLSEAFF
TGTGCCAGCAGTACCCGAGGGGGGAGGGGATTGTCAGAAGCTTTCTTT
>NA|TRBV27|NA|TRBJ1-4
CASSLLDGPNEKLFF
TGTGCCAGCAGCCTACTGGACGGGCCTAATGAAAAACTGTTTTTT
>once|TRBV7-2|NA|TRBJ1-1
CASSFRQGSGDTEAFF
TGTGCCAGCAGCTTCCGGCAGGGGAGTGGGGACACTGAAGCTTTCTTT
>NA|TRBV7-8|NA|TRBJ2-6
CASRPTGISGTGANVLTF
TGTGCCAGCAGACCCACAGGGATCTCAGGGACTGGGGCCAACGTCCTGACTTTC
>NA|TRBV7-2|NA|TRBJ2-2
CASSLVAGNTGELFF
TGTGCCAGCAGCTTAGTGGCAGGCAACACCGGGGAGCTGTTTTTT
>once|TRBV10-2|TRBD2|TRBJ2-3
CASRSGRSTDTQYF
TGCGCCTCCCGTAGCGGGAGAAGCACAGATACGCAGTATTTT
>NA|TRBV6-1|NA|TRBJ2-3
CASSDTSMGTDTQYF
TGTGCCAGCAGTGATACGAGCATGGGCACAGATACGCAGTATTTT
>NA|TRBV7-2|NA|TRBJ1-1
CASSQGRSTEAFF
TGTGCCAGCAGCCAGGGGAGGTCCACTGAAGCTTTCTTT
>NA|TRBV4-2|NA|TRBJ2-5
CASSQDLYQETQYF
TGTGCCAGCAGCCAAGACCTCTACCAAGAGACCCAGTACTTC
>many|TRBV7-9|NA|TRBJ2-2
CASSLRVGNTGELFF
TGTGCCAGCAGCCTCCGGGTGGGGAACACCGGGGAGCTGTTTTTT